The rows below give T cell receptor beta chains drawn from one sample of a study of Ad26.COV2.S vaccination and SARS-CoV-2 variants. TCRdb keeps only in-frame clones here, not all; method: immunoSEQ multiplex PCR. The sample shows about 480,000 clones, roughly 87% of them seen only once. Sequences were derived from peripheral blood, sampled in a trial of Ad26.COV2.S vaccine versus placebo. Every receptor here comes from a person between 18 and 59 years old who received the Ad26.COV2.S COVID-19 vaccine or a placebo. Each CDR3 is given with its conserved first and last residue. A D gene is named only where the DNA matches it firmly. Not all rows give a size; the values are once, few, many and, for expanded clones, a class.

NA	TRBV2	TRBD2	TRBJ2-2	CASTSGGSGELFF	TGTGCCAGCACTAGCGGGGGGTCCGGGGAGCTGTTTTTT
NA	TRBV23-1	TRBD1	TRBJ2-1	CASSHTGTGVGNEQFF	TGCGCCAGCAGTCACACTGGGACAGGGGTAGGCAATGAGCAGTTCTTC
NA	TRBV10-3	NA	TRBJ2-3	CAISGRGGTSTDTQYF	TGTGCCATCAGTGGGCGCGGGGGCACTAGCACAGATACGCAGTATTTT
NA	TRBV7-2	NA	TRBJ1-1	CASSLLGGNTEAFF	TGTGCCAGCAGCTTATTAGGGGGTAACACTGAAGCTTTCTTT
NA	TRBV12-3/TRBV12-4	NA	TRBJ1-4	CASSFGVHEKLFF	TGTGCCAGCAGTTTTGGGGTTCACGAAAAACTGTTTTTT
NA	TRBV15	NA	TRBJ2-5	CATSRDLGGVVGETQYF	TGTGCCACCAGCAGAGATCTGGGGGGAGTGGTCGGAGAGACCCAGTACTTC
NA	TRBV30	TRBD2	TRBJ2-2	CAWSVPILAGGLNTGELFF	TGTGCCTGGAGTGTCCCGATACTAGCGGGAGGACTGAACACCGGGGAGCTGTTTTTT
NA	TRBV25-1	TRBD2	TRBJ2-7	CASGSAGGNEQYF	TGTGCCAGCGGATCAGCGGGAGGGAACGAGCAGTACTTC
NA	TRBV11-2	NA	TRBJ2-1	CASRTGNEQFF	TGTGCCAGCAGAACTGGTAATGAGCAGTTCTTC
NA	TRBV29-1	TRBD1	TRBJ2-7	CSVEALQGTSYEQYF	TGCAGCGTTGAAGCTTTACAGGGGACCTCCTACGAGCAGTACTTC
NA	TRBV9	NA	TRBJ1-1	CASSVGQDTEAFF	TGTGCCAGCAGCGTAGGCCAAGACACTGAAGCTTTCTTT
NA	TRBV28	NA	TRBJ2-7	CASTGTASFYEQYF	TGTGCCAGCACCGGGACTGCCTCGTTCTACGAGCAGTACTTC
NA	TRBV19	TRBD1	TRBJ2-7	CASRTGQGSYEQYF	TGTGCCAGTAGGACGGGACAGGGTTCCTACGAGCAGTACTTC
NA	TRBV3-1/TRBV3-2	NA	TRBJ2-7	CASSQEASANYEQYF	TGTGCCAGCAGCCAAGAAGCGAGCGCTAACTACGAGCAGTACTTC
NA	TRBV7-9	TRBD1	TRBJ1-2	CASSIQGLGSYTF	TGTGCCAGCAGCATACAGGGGCTCGGGAGCTACACCTTC
NA	TRBV4-2	TRBD1	TRBJ1-1	CASSQAPTGTDGITEAFF	TGTGCCAGCAGCCAAGCGCCAACCGGGACAGACGGAATCACTGAAGCTTTCTTT
NA	TRBV6-1	TRBD1	TRBJ2-1	CASSDRGQYNEQFF	TGTGCCAGCAGTGACAGGGGGCAATACAATGAGCAGTTCTTC
once	TRBV27	NA	TRBJ2-2	CASSLRSVANTGELFF	TGTGCCAGCAGTTTGAGAAGCGTGGCGAACACCGGGGAGCTGTTTTTT
NA	TRBV20-1	NA	TRBJ1-6	CSASSGGGHNSPLHF	TGCAGTGCTAGTTCGGGAGGAGGACATAATTCACCCCTCCACTTT
NA	TRBV6-5	TRBD1	TRBJ1-1	CASNSGQGPNTEAFF	TGTGCCAGCAACTCCGGACAGGGGCCGAACACTGAAGCTTTCTTT
NA	TRBV6-5	NA	TRBJ1-1	CASRPIPDTEAFF	TGTGCCAGCAGACCCATTCCCGACACTGAAGCTTTCTTT
NA	TRBV28	NA	TRBJ1-1	CASSLQGPPSTEAFF	TGTGCCAGCAGTTTACAGGGGCCTCCATCCACTGAAGCTTTCTTT
NA	TRBV18	TRBD2	TRBJ2-1	CASSTSGRANEQFF	TGTGCCAGCTCCACTAGCGGGAGGGCCAACGAGCAGTTCTTC
once	TRBV19	TRBD1	TRBJ1-5	CASRRQGDNQPQHF	TGTGCCAGTAGGCGACAGGGGGACAATCAGCCCCAGCATTTT
NA	TRBV5-1	NA	TRBJ1-6	CASSLGQNSPLHF	TGCGCCAGCAGCTTGGGACAGAATTCACCCCTCCACTTT
NA	TRBV9	NA	TRBJ2-1	CASSVDLGVPFF	TGTGCCAGCAGCGTAGATCTGGGGGTCCCGTTCTTC
NA	TRBV3-1/TRBV3-2	NA	TRBJ1-2	CASSQGNRAQDYGYTF	TGTGCCAGCAGCCAAGGAAACAGGGCGCAGGACTATGGCTACACCTTC
NA	TRBV28	TRBD1	TRBJ1-6	CASSLLQGANNSPLHF	TGTGCCAGCAGTTTATTGCAGGGGGCGAATAATTCACCCCTCCACTTT
NA	TRBV19	TRBD2	TRBJ2-5	CASSAGTSRPSYQETQYF	TGTGCCAGTAGTGCCGGGACTAGCCGCCCATCGTACCAAGAGACCCAGTACTTC